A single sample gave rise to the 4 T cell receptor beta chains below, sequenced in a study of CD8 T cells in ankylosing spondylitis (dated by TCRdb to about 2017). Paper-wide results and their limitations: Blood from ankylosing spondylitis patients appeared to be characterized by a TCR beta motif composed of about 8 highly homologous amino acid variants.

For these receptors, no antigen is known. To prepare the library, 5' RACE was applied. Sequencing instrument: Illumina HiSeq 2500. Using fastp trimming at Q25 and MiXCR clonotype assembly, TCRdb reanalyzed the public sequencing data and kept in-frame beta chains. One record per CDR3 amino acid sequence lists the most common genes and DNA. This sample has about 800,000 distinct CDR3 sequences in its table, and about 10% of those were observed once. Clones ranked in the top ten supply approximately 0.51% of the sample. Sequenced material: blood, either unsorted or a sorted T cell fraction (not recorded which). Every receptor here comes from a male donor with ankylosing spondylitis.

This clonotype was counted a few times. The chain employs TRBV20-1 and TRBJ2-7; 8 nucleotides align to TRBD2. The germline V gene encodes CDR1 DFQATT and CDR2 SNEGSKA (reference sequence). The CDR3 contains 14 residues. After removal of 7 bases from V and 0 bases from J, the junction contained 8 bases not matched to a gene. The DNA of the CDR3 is TGCAGTGTTACGACAGCGGGGGACTCCTACGAGCAGTACTTC. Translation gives CSVTTAGDSYEQYF.

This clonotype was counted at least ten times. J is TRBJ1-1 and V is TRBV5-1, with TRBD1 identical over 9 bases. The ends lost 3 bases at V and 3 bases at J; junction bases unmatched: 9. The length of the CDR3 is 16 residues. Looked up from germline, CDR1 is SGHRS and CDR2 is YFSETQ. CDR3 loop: CASSSSQGADYTEAFF. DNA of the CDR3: TGCGCCAGCAGCTCCTCACAGGGGGCGGATTACACTGAAGCTTTCTTT.

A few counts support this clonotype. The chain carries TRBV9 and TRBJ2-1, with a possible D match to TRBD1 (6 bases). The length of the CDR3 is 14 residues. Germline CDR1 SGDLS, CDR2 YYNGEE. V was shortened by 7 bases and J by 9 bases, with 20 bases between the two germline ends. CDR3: CASGSGQVEGEQFF. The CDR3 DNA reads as TGTGCCAGCGGTTCGGGACAAGTTGAGGGTGAGCAGTTCTTC.

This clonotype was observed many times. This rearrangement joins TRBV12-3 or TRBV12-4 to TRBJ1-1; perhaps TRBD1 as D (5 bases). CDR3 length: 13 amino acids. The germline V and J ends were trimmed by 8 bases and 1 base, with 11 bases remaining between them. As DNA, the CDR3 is TGTGCCAGCGCCTACAGGTCGAACACTGAAGCTTTCTTT. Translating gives CASAYRSNTEAFF.